This T cell receptor beta chain was retrieved from a study of blood T cell repertoires in COVID-19. Study background: Samples representing acute and convalescent COVID-19 were sourced from the United States, Italy and Spain.

Study processing details: The authors estimated nucleated cell counts from reference gene primer amplification. Measured with immunoSEQ multiplex PCR; TCRdb has only the in-frame clones, and not every one. That table is the source of V, J and clone size, and D and trimming were worked out from the DNA. The sample shows 100,000 to 150,000 clones, around nine tenths of them seen only once. Germline V CDR1 and CDR2: LGHNA, YSLEER. V shed 6 bases, J shed 3 bases, and the junction held 5 bases outside the gene matches. The CDR3 is 14 residues long. The table lists this clone with a few counts. The chain is built from TRBV4-3 and TRBJ2-1, with 7 nucleotides matching TRBD1. Material for sequencing was peripheral blood. This sequence originates from a woman aged 50 to 60 with active or convalescent COVID-19. CDR3 in amino acids: CASSVRQGYNEQFF. The CDR3 DNA follows: TGCGCCAGCAGTGTCCGACAGGGCTACAATGAGCAGTTCTTC.